A single T cell receptor (beta chain) is shown here with its context. This sample is part of a study of OX40 agonist ivuxolimab in advanced cancers. Sequencing was performed with immunoSEQ multiplex PCR; in TCRdb, only in-frame clones are kept and a portion is missing. Of 45,000 to 65,000 clones in the sample, approximately 85% are singletons; the top ten hold approximately 12%. CDR1 is SGHVS, CDR2 FQNEAQ, per germline. This CDR3 region has 17 residues. V lost 5 bases to trimming and J lost 7 bases; unmatched junction nucleotides: 10. Sequenced here: CD4+ or CD8+ T cells sorted from blood, sampled in a trial of the OX40 agonist ivuxolimab. The TCR sequence derives from an adult with an advanced solid tumor such as melanoma, head and neck, liver or kidney cancer. This chain joins TRBV7-8 and TRBJ2-2, with 13 bases lining up with TRBD2. The CDR3 here is CASSTGLAGTWSGELFF. CDR3 nucleotide sequence: TGTGCCAGCAGCACGGGACTAGCGGGGACTTGGAGCGGGGAGCTGTTTTTT.